This T cell receptor (beta chain) stems from a study of blood T cell dynamics during melanoma immunotherapy. Study in general: Standard first-line treatment here was pembrolizumab or nivolumab plus ipilimumab in metastatic melanoma.

Described time point: pre-treatment baseline. The V gene end was trimmed by 0 bases and the J gene end by 7 bases; junction bases not matched to a gene: 8. In germline, CDR1 is SGHKS, CDR2 YYEKEE (reference sequence). CDR3 length equals 15 residues. Sequencing was performed with immunoSEQ multiplex PCR; in TCRdb, only in-frame clones are kept and a portion is missing. The sample yields almost 25,000 clones, roughly 87% seen once. This receptor was identified in a human donor with melanoma. The gene calls are TRBV5-5 and TRBJ2-7; TRBD1 matches at 9 bases. This sample comprised blood, obtained from a patient treated with checkpoint blockade. The CDR3 is CASSLVQGAHREQYF. The CDR3, as DNA: TGTGCCAGCAGCTTGGTACAGGGGGCGCATCGGGAGCAGTACTTC.